This T cell receptor (beta chain) is from a study of blood T cell repertoires in COVID-19. Background on the study: T cells, B-cell-depleted T cells, or PBMCs provided the cDNA or gDNA that served as material.

Germline CDR1 is SEHNR and CDR2 is FQNEAQ (reference sequence). V was clipped by 4 bases and J by 5 bases; unmatched bases: 7. The CDR3 extends over 15 amino acids. In the authors' workflow: For nucleated cells, counts were estimated from reference gene primer amplification. Clones were read by immunoSEQ multiplex PCR, and TCRdb kept only the in-frame ones, dropping some. D and trimming were read from the DNA, whereas the V and J calls and clone size are those reported in that table. The sample carries about 190,000 clones, about 88% recorded once. Input material: peripheral blood. The sequence was collected from a woman aged 25-40 years with active or convalescent COVID-19. J is TRBJ1-4 and V is TRBV7-9; TRBD1 matches 7 bases. DNA of the CDR3: TGTGCCAGCAGCTCAGACAGGGTTGGCAATGAAAAACTGTTTTTT. Encoded protein: CASSSDRVGNEKLFF.